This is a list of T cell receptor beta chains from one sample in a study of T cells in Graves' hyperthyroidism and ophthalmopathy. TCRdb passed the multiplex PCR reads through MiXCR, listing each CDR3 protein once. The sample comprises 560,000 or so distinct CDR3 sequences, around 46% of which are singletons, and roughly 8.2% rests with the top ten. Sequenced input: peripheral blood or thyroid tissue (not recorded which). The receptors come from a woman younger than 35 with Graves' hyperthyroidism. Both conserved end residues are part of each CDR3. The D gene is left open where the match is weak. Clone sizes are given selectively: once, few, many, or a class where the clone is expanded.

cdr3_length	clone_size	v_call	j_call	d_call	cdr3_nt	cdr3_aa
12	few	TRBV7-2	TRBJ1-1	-	TGTGCCAGCAGCGAATCCGAAACTGAAGCTTTCTTT	CASSESETEAFF
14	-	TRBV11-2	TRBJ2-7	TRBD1	TGTGCCAGCACCAGAGGACAGGGGGCTTACGAGCAGTACTTC	CASTRGQGAYEQYF
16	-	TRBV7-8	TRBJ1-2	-	TGTGCCAGCAGCTTACAGCTTCGGTTAGGGAACTATGGCTACACCTTC	CASSLQLRLGNYGYTF
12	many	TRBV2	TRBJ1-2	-	TGTGCCAGCAGTGTCGACCCTTGGGGCTACACCTTC	CASSVDPWGYTF
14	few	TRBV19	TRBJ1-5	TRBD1	TGTGCCAGTAGTACGACAGGGATCAATCAGCCCCAGCATTTT	CASSTTGINQPQHF
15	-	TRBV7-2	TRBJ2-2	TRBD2	TGTGCCAGCAGCTTTCTAGCGGAACCCACCGGGGAGCTGTTTTTT	CASSFLAEPTGELFF
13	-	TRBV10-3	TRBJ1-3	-	TGTGCCACCAACGTGGCGTCAGAAAACACCATATATTTT	CATNVASENTIYF
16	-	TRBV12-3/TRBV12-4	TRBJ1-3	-	TGTGCCAGCAGTTTAAGGCGACAGATCTCTGGAAACACCATATATTTT	CASSLRRQISGNTIYF
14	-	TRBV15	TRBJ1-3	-	TGTGCCGCCAGCACCCCGGGAACTGGAAACACCATATATTTT	CAASTPGTGNTIYF
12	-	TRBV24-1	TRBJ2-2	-	TGTGCCATCAAAGCCAGCACCGGGGAGCTGTTTTTT	CAIKASTGELFF
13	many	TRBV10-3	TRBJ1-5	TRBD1	TGTGCCATCAGTAGGGGGCCTGACAGGCTGGTCCTTTTT	CAISRGPDRLVLF
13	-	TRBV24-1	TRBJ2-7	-	TGTGCCACCAGTGATTTTAACTCCTACGAGCAGTACTTC	CATSDFNSYEQYF
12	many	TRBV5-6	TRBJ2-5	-	TGTGCCAGCAGCGAGGACAGACAGACCCAGTACTTC	CASSEDRQTQYF
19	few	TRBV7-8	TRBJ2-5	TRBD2	TGTGCCAGCAGCTTAGATTTGGGGTTTGGGACTAGCGACCAAGAGACCCAGTACTTC	CASSLDLGFGTSDQETQYF
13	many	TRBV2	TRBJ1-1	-	TGTGCCAGCAGTGTGAGTAGAGACACTGAAGCTTTCTTT	CASSVSRDTEAFF
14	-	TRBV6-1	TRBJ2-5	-	TGTGCCAGCAGCCAAGTCACGGGGCTAGAGACCCAGTACTTC	CASSQVTGLETQYF
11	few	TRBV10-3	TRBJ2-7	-	TGTGCCAGCAGTGACGTCACAGAGCAGTACTTC	CASSDVTEQYF
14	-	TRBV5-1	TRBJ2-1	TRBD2	TGCGCCAGCTCACTAGCGGGAGAAGTCAATGAGCAGTTCTTC	CASSLAGEVNEQFF
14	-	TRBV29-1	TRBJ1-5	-	TGCAGCTTGTGGGGGCCAGGAAGCAATCAGCCCCAGCATTTT	CSLWGPGSNQPQHF
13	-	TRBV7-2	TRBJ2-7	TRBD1	TGTGCCAGCAGCGGAGGACAGGGGGATGAGCAGTACTTC	CASSGGQGDEQYF
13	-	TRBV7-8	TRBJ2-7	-	TGTGCCAGCAGCTTCCCAGGTGTCGTAGAGCAGTACTTC	CASSFPGVVEQYF
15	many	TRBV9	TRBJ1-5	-	TGTGCCAGCAGCGTAGAGGCGGCAGGGGATCAGCCCCAGCATTTT	CASSVEAAGDQPQHF
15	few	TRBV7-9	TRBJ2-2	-	TGTGCCAGCAGCTTAACGGAATTGGACACCGGGGAGCTGTTTTTT	CASSLTELDTGELFF